Shown below are 4 T cell receptor beta chains from a single sample sequenced in a study of shared clonotypes between healthy human individuals. Sequenced by immunoSEQ multiplex PCR; TCRdb stores in-frame clones only, minus some. This sample has some 1,600,000 clones, with around 98% found just once. The sequencing sample was made of naive CD4+ T cells sorted from blood. Subset: CD45RA+ positively selected. The receptors were sampled from a man aged 30 to 45 in good health.

V and J are TRBV29-1 and TRBJ2-7; TRBD1 aligns across 10 bases. This CDR3 has 13 residues. Trimming cost V 7 bases and J 3 bases; bases outside gene matches: 6. Germline CDR1 SQVTM, CDR2 ANQGSEA. The CDR3 protein is CSAGTGEDYEQYF. Here the CDR3 DNA reads TGCAGCGCAGGGACAGGGGAGGACTACGAGCAGTACTTC.

This clone was observed once. The rearrangement uses TRBV18 and TRBJ2-2; no reliable D call. The CDR3 loop spans 14 amino acids. From germline, CDR1 is KGHSH and CDR2 LQKENI. V was clipped by 2 bases and J by 6 bases, with 10 bases between them. The CDR3 nucleotides read TGTGCCAGCTCACCAAAAGGGCCACCCGGGGAGCTGTTTTTT. Translation gives CASSPKGPPGELFF.

The chain carries TRBV5-6 and TRBJ2-5; possibly TRBD1 for D (6 bases). This CDR3 contains 14 residues. CDR1 and CDR2 (germline): SGHDT, YYEEEE. V was trimmed by 5 bases and J by 2 bases, leaving 13 bases between them. CDR3 protein: CASSLTGIQETQYF. CDR3 nucleotides: TGTGCCAGCAGTTTAACAGGGATTCAAGAGACCCAGTACTTC.

The chain links TRBV5-4 to TRBJ1-3; maybe TRBD1 (5 bases). This CDR3 spans 15 amino acids. With 4 bases removed from V and 4 bases from J, the gap between germline ends came to 15 bases. CDR1 SGHNT and CDR2 YYREEE come from the germline V gene (reference sequence). The CDR3: CASSREGAAGNTIYF. The CDR3 DNA reads as TGTGCCAGCAGCCGGGAAGGGGCAGCGGGAAACACCATATATTTT.